Included here is one T cell receptor (beta chain) sequence, with context. This sample was taken from a study of blood T cell repertoires in COVID-19. In the original analysis: Amplification with reference gene primers provided the estimates of nucleated cell counts. Assay: immunoSEQ multiplex PCR; the TCRdb copy retains only in-frame clones and omits some. Clone size and V and J calls were adopted from that table, with D and trimming inferred from the DNA. The sample has more than 350,000 clones, 85% to 90% seen once; the top ten hold approximately 1%. V shed 5 bases and J shed 4 bases, with 11 bases lying between them. Germline CDR1 reads SGHTA; CDR2 reads FQGNSA. This CDR3 region has 13 residues. Two negative PCRs, clearance, or symptom resolution were required of recovered Cohort 3 donors.

J is TRBJ1-2 and V is TRBV7-2; possibly TRBD1 for D (5 bases). Sequencing was done on a sample of PBMCs or T cells enriched from blood (not recorded which). This TCR came from a man younger than 30 who had recovered from COVID-19. Here the CDR3 reads CASSARRGYGYTF. CDR3 coding DNA: TGTGCCAGCAGCGCCCGGAGGGGCTATGGCTACACCTTC.